This TCR beta chain was obtained from a study of blood T cell repertoires in COVID-19. Authors' methods: Amplifying reference gene primers gave estimates of nucleated cell counts. This table comes from immunoSEQ multiplex PCR, and its TCRdb copy is limited to in-frame clones, with some not included. The V and J calls and clone size come from that table; D and trimming were worked out from the DNA. The sample carries 200,000 to 300,000 clones, about nine tenths recorded once. Individuals drawn from about two dozen US areas were roughly 18 to 89 years old. Participant reports of clinical history set cohort assignment. Trimming removed 5 bases from V and 0 bases from J; junction bases left unmatched: 4. The CDR3 has 18 residues. Germline V lookup: CDR1 SEHNR, CDR2 FQNEAQ (reference sequence).

The sample taken for sequencing was PBMCs or T cells enriched from blood (not recorded which). The source of this sequence is a middle-aged woman with acute COVID-19. V and J are TRBV7-9 and TRBJ2-2, with 15 nucleotides matching TRBD2. CDR3 sequence reads: CASSPGTSGRPNTGELFF. In DNA, the CDR3 is TGTGCCAGCAGCCCCGGGACTAGCGGGAGGCCGAACACCGGGGAGCTGTTTTTT.